The sequence of this TCR beta chain was determined in a study of shared T cell receptors in the human thymus. Generated by immunoSEQ multiplex PCR, the TCRdb table keeps only in-frame clones and is missing some. The table records hundreds of thousands of clones, around 95% of them present only once. Deletions cut 0 bases from V and 8 bases from J, with 15 bases between. The CDR3 loop spans 15 amino acids. Germline values: CDR1 SGHRS, CDR2 YFSETQ. This receptor was identified in a human donor. The sequencing input was thymocytes. The chain links TRBV5-1 to TRBJ2-1; no reliable D call. This CDR3 reads CASSLALGLVHEQFF. The CDR3 bases are TGCGCCAGCAGCTTGGCATTAGGCCTTGTCCATGAGCAGTTCTTC.